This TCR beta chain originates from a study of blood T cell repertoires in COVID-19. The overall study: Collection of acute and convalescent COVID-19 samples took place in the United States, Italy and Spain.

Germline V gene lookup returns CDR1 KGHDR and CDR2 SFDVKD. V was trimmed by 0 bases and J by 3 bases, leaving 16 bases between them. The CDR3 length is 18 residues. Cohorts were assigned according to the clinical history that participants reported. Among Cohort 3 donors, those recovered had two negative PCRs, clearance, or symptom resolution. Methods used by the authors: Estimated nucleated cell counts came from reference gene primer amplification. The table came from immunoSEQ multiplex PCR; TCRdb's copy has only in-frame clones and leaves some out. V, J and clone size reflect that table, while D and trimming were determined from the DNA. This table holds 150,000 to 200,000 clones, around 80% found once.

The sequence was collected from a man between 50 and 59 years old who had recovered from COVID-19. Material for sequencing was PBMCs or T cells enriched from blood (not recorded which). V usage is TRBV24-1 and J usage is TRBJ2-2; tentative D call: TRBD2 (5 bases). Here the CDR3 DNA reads TGTGCCACCAGTGATTTGAACCTCCCTCTCGGGGACACCGGGGAGCTGTTTTTT. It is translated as CATSDLNLPLGDTGELFF.